The 9 T cell receptor beta chains given below trace back to one sample, sequenced in a study of cytomegalovirus exposure and HLA in healthy donors (dated by TCRdb to 2015 to 2018). Receptor amplification or capture employed the immunoSEQ multiplex PCR assay. The multiplex PCR relied on a mix of 60 forward primers for TCR Vbeta segments and 13 reverse primers for TCR Jbeta segments. The immuneACCESS repertoire file appears here via TCRdb, limited to in-frame rearrangements. These files lack a portion of the clones; in checked studies, under half of the deficit traces to unresolved V genes, and the cause of the others is not known. This sample holds fewer than 200,000 clones; 84% were observed only once. Approximately 1.2% of the sample belongs to the ten largest clones. The specimen sequenced was PBMCs. All receptors come from a girl aged 2-9 years in good health and CMV-seropositive.

This chain uses TRBV2 with TRBJ2-2, with 7 bases that match TRBD1. Germline CDR1 reads SNHLY; CDR2 reads FYNNEI. With 9 bases clipped from V and 1 base from J, the junction kept 11 bases outside the gene matches. The CDR3 runs to 16 residues. The CDR3 DNA sequence: TGTGCCAGGAGCTATATGACAGGGAAGAACACCGGGGAGCTGTTTTTT. Its protein product is CARSYMTGKNTGELFF.

This clone was seen only once. The chain combines TRBV28 with TRBJ1-5; D is ambiguous. Trimming shortened V by 2 bases and J by 0 bases, and 8 bases separated the two germline ends. This CDR3 region has 15 residues. The V gene's germline CDR1 is MDHEN and CDR2 SYDVKM. The CDR3 sequence: CASSLPDYSNQPQHF. DNA for the CDR3: TGTGCCAGCAGTTTACCAGATTATAGCAATCAGCCCCAGCATTTT. Complete variable domain (other parts from reference TRBV28 and TRBJ1-5): DVKVTQSSRYLVKRTGEKVFLECVQDMDHENMFWYRQDPGLGLRLIYFSYDVKMKEKGDIPEGYSVSREKKERFSLILESASTNQTSMYLCASSLPDYSNQPQHFGDGTRLSIL.

This clone showed up just once. This chain joins TRBV29-1 and TRBJ1-1; 10 nucleotides agree with TRBD1. Losses at the gene ends were 8 bases for V and 5 bases for J; bases not matched to a gene: 11. The CDR3 contains 14 residues. Looked up from germline, CDR1 is SQVTM and CDR2 is ANQGSEA. The CDR3 loop is CSTRTGGSGTEAFF. The CDR3 nucleotides are TGCAGCACTCGGACAGGGGGATCCGGGACTGAAGCTTTCTTT.

This chain joins TRBV7-8 and TRBJ2-2, with a possible D match to TRBD1 (5 bases). The CDR3 is made up of 13 amino acids. V lost 4 bases and J 7 bases, leaving 10 bases between the germline ends. The germline V gene encodes CDR1 SGHVS and CDR2 FQNEAQ. For the CDR3, the DNA is TGTGCCAGCAGCTCCGGACAAGTCGGGGAGCTGTTTTTT. The encoded protein is CASSSGQVGELFF.

The rearrangement links TRBV14 to TRBJ2-7; TRBD1 might be the D (5 bases). The germline V gene encodes CDR1 SGHDN and CDR2 FVKESK. V lost 2 bases to trimming and J lost 6 bases, with 17 bases between them. This CDR3 comprises 15 residues. Here the CDR3 reads CASSQSSLGRAEQYF. Here the CDR3 DNA reads TGTGCCAGCAGCCAATCTTCTTTGGGCAGGGCCGAGCAGTACTTC.

In this sample, this clone turned up a few times. The rearrangement uses TRBV5-6 and TRBJ1-1, with D hard to call. The V end was cut by 6 bases, the J end by 2 bases, with 11 bases between. The length of the CDR3 is 13 residues. CDR1 and CDR2 (germline): SGHDT, YYEEEE. CDR3 loop: CASINQINTEAFF. CDR3 nucleotide sequence: TGTGCCAGCATTAATCAGATAAACACTGAAGCTTTCTTT.

Here the CDR3 reads CAWPPKRECDNEQFF. The CDR3 DNA sequence: TGTGCCTGGCCTCCCAAGCGGGAGTGCGACAATGAGCAGTTCTTC. This chain joins TRBV30 and TRBJ2-1, with 8 bases lining up with TRBD2. Germline assignment: CDR1 GTSNPN and CDR2 SVGIG (reference sequence). The CDR3 has 15 residues. J gave up 5 bases and V 5 bases, and 11 bases lay outside the gene matches.

The chain combines TRBV4-1 with TRBJ2-7; 12 bases align to TRBD2. The germline V gene encodes CDR1 MGHRA and CDR2 YSYEKL. The V segment lost 4 bases and the J segment 2 bases; nucleotides outside the gene matches: 6. The CDR3 runs 16 residues. The chain's CDR3 is CASSRLSSGRAYEQYF. DNA for the CDR3: TGCGCCAGCAGCCGATTATCTAGCGGGAGGGCCTACGAGCAGTACTTC.

The chain has TRBV15 and TRBJ1-1; 7 bases are shared with TRBD1. This CDR3 spans 15 amino acids. Per germline, CDR1 LNHNV and CDR2 YYDKDF (reference sequence). The trim removed 5 bases at V and 6 bases at J, leaving 12 bases unmatched. The CDR3 loop reads CATSRRPGQLSEAFF. The CDR3 DNA is TGTGCCACCAGCCGAAGACCGGGACAGCTCTCTGAAGCTTTCTTT. The full variable domain, with the rest looked up from reference TRBV15 and TRBJ1-1, is DAMVIQNPRYQVTQFGKPVTLSCSQTLNHNVMYWYQQKSSQAPKLLFHYYDKDFNNEADTPDNFQSRRPNTSFCFLDIRSPGLGDTAMYLCATSRRPGQLSEAFFGQGTRLTVV.